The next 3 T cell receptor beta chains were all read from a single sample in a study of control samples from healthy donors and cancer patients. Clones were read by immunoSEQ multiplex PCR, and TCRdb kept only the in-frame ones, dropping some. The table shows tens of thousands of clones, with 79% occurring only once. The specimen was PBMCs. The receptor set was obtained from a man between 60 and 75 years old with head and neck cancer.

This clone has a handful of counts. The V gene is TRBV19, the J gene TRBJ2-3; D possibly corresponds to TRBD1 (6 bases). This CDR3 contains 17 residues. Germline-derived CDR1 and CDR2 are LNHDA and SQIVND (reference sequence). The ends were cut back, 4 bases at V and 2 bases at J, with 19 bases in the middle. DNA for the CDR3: TGTGCCAGTAGTACCGGCCGGCAGGGGCGATCCACAGATACGCAGTATTTT. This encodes CASSTGRQGRSTDTQYF. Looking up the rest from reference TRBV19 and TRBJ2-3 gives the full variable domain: DGGITQSPKYLFRKEGQNVTLSCEQNLNHDAMYWYRQDPGQGLRLIYYSQIVNDFQKGDIAEGYSVSREKKESFPLTVTSAQKNPTAFYLCASSTGRQGRSTDTQYFGPGTRLTVL.

CDR3 sequence (DNA): TGTGCCAGCAGTAAAAGGGACAGAGCCTACGAGCAGTACTTC. Its protein is CASSKRDRAYEQYF. V is TRBV6-2 or TRBV6-3 and J is TRBJ2-7; the match to TRBD1 covers 7 bases. From germline, CDR1 is MNHEY and CDR2 SVGEGT. CDR3 length: 14 amino acids. V lost 5 bases, J lost 2 bases, and 6 bases stayed unmatched.

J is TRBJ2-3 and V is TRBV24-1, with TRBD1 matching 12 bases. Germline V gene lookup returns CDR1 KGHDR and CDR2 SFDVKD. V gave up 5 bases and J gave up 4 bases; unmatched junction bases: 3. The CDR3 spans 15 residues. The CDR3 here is CATSGGQGAPDTQYF. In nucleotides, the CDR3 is TGTGCCACCAGTGGGGGACAGGGGGCCCCAGATACGCAGTATTTT.